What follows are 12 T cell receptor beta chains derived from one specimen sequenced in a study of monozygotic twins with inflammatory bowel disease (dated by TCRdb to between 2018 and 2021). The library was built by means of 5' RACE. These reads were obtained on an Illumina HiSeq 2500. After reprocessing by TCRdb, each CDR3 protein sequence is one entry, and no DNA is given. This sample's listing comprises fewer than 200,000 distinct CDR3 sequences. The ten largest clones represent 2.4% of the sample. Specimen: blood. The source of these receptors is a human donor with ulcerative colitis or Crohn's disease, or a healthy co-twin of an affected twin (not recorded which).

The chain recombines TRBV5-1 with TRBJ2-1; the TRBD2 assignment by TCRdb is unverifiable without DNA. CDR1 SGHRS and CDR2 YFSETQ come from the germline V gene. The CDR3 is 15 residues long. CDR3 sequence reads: CASSLGLDTHNEQFF.

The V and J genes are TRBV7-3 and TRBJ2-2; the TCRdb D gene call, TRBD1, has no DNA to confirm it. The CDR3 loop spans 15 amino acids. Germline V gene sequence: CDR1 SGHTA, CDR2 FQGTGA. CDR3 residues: CASSSHRGDTGELFF.

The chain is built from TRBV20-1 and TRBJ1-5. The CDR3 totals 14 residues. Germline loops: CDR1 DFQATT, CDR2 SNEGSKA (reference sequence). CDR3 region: CSARDLSGNQPQHF.

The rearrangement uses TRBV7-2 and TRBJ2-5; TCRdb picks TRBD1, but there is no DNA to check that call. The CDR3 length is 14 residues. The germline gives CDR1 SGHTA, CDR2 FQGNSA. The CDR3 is CASSLGAHQETQYF.

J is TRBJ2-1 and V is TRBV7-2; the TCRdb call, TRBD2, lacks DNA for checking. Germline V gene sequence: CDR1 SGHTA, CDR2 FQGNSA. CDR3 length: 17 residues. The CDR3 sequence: CASSFRTSGRRYNEQFF.

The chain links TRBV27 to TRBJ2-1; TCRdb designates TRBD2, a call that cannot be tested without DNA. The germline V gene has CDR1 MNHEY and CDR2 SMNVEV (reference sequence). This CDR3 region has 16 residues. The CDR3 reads CASSPLGLAEGDEQFF.

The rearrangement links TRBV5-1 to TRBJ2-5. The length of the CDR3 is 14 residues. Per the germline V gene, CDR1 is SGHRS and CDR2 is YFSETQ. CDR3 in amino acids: CASSLGAGRETQYF.

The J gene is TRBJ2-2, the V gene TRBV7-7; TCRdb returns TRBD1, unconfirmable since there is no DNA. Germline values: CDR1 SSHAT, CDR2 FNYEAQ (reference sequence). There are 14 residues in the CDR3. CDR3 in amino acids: CASSSGGSTGELFF.

The CDR3 loop is CSGVQARNYGYTF. The rearrangement links TRBV20-1 to TRBJ1-2. The CDR3 covers 13 residues. Germline CDR1 reads DFQATT; CDR2 reads SNEGSKA (reference sequence).

CDR3 sequence reads: CASTRDTGELFF. The chain is built from TRBV12-3 or TRBV12-4 and TRBJ2-2; no DNA is available, so the TRBD1 call from TCRdb remains unchecked. The CDR3 sequence is 12 residues long.

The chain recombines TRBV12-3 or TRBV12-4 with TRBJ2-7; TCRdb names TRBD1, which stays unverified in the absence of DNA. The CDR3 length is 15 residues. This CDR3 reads CASSPDRSISYEQYF.

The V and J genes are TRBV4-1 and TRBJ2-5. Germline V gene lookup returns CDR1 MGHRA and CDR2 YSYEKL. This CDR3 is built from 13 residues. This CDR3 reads CASSQDLLATQYF.